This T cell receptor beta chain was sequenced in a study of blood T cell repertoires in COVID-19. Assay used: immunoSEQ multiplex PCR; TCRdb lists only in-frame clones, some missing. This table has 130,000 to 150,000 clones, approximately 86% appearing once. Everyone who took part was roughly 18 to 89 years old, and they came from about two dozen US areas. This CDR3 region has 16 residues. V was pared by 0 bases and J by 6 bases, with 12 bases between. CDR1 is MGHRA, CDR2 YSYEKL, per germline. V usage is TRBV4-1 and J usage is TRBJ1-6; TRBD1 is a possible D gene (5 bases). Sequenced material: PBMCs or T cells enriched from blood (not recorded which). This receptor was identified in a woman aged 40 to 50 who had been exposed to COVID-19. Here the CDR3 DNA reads TGCGCCAGCAGCCAAGAGCCACAGGTTGTTAATTCACCCCTCCACTTT. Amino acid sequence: CASSQEPQVVNSPLHF.